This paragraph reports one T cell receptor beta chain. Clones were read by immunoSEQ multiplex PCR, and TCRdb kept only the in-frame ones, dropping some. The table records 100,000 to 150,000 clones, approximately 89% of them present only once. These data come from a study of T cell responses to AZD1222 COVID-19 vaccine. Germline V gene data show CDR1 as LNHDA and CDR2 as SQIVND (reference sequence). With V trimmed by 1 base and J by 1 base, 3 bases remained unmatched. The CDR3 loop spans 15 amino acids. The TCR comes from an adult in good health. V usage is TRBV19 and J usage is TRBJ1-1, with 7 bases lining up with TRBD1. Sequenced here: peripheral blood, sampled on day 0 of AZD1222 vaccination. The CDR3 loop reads CASSIVYRGNTEAFF. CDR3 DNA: TGTGCCAGTAGTATAGTTTACAGGGGGAACACTGAAGCTTTCTTT.